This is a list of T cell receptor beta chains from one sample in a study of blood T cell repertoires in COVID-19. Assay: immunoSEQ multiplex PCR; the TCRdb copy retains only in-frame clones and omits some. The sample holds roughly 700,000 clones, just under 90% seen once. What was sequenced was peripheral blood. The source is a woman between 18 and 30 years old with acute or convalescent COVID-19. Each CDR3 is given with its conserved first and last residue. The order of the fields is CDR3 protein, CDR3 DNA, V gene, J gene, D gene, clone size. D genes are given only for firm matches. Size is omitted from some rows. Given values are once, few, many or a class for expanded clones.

CATSGTGGYGYTF,TGTGCCACCAGTGGCACCGGGGGCTATGGCTACACCTTC,TRBV24-1,TRBJ1-2,NA,NA
CASSPWTGPSGSPLHF,TGTGCCAGTAGTCCATGGACAGGACCTTCTGGTTCACCCCTCCACTTT,TRBV19,TRBJ1-6,TRBD1,NA
CASSEQEYSPLHF,TGTGCCAGCAGTGAGCAGGAATATTCACCCCTCCACTTT,TRBV2,TRBJ1-6,NA,NA
CASSLATVIYGYTF,TGTGCCAGCAGCTTGGCCACTGTAATCTATGGCTACACCTTC,TRBV5-6,TRBJ1-2,NA,NA
CAIRQGTDYEQYF,TGTGCCATCAGGCAGGGAACCGATTACGAGCAGTACTTC,TRBV10-3,TRBJ2-7,NA,NA
CASTDTFSYNEQFF,TGCGCCAGCACAGACACTTTCTCCTACAATGAGCAGTTCTTC,TRBV5-1,TRBJ2-1,NA,NA
CSVEKQGLFYGYTF,TGCAGCGTTGAGAAACAGGGCCTTTTCTATGGCTACACCTTC,TRBV29-1,TRBJ1-2,NA,NA
CASKQGGQPQHF,TGTGCCAGCAAACAGGGGGGTCAGCCCCAGCATTTT,TRBV28,TRBJ1-5,TRBD1,NA
CASSLKDQGEDGYTF,TGCGCCAGCTCTCTTAAGGACCAGGGGGAGGATGGCTACACCTTC,TRBV5-1,TRBJ1-2,TRBD1,NA
CSVGVQNVNTEAFF,TGCAGCGTTGGCGTACAGAATGTAAACACTGAAGCTTTCTTT,TRBV29-1,TRBJ1-1,NA,NA
CASSYPDSSEKLFF,TGTGCCAGCAGTTACCCAGACTCATCCGAAAAACTGTTTTTT,TRBV6-6,TRBJ1-4,NA,NA
CSGEGIATFF,TGCAGTGGAGAGGGAATTGCAACTTTCTTT,TRBV20-1,TRBJ1-1,NA,few
CASSTGLAGGRNTGELFF,TGCGCCAGCAGCACGGGACTAGCGGGGGGTAGGAACACCGGGGAGCTGTTTTTT,TRBV5-1,TRBJ2-2,TRBD2,NA
CASSFLGDSQEFNYGYTF,TGTGCCAGCAGTTTTTTGGGTGATAGTCAGGAATTTAACTATGGCTACACCTTC,TRBV28,TRBJ1-2,NA,NA
CASVSEGGGYTF,TGTGCCAGCGTGTCGGAGGGCGGTGGCTACACCTTC,TRBV6-5,TRBJ1-2,NA,NA
CASSVTGSKLYNEQFF,TGTGCCAGCAGCGTGACAGGGTCAAAGCTCTACAATGAGCAGTTCTTC,TRBV11-2,TRBJ2-1,TRBD1,NA
CASSRLRDYGYTF,TGTGCCAGCAGTCGCCTACGGGACTATGGCTACACCTTC,TRBV6-5,TRBJ1-2,NA,NA
CASSPPGYSYNSPLHF,TGTGCCAGCAGTCCCCCCGGGTACTCCTATAATTCACCCCTCCACTTT,TRBV9,TRBJ1-6,NA,NA
CATRGRDPWTNEKLFF,TGTGCCACCCGCGGCAGGGATCCCTGGACTAATGAAAAACTGTTTTTT,TRBV19,TRBJ1-4,NA,NA
CASGAASYNEQFF,TGTGCCAGCGGGGCCGCCTCCTACAATGAGCAGTTCTTC,TRBV12-3/TRBV12-4,TRBJ2-1,NA,NA
CASSLRGEYNEQFF,TGTGCCAGCAGCTTACGGGGGGAATACAATGAGCAGTTCTTC,TRBV7-9,TRBJ2-1,TRBD2,NA
CASSKDRKSTNEKLFF,TGTGCCAGTAGTAAGGACAGAAAATCAACTAATGAAAAACTGTTTTTT,TRBV19,TRBJ1-4,NA,NA
CASSVNRALYGYTF,TGTGCCAGCAGTGTAAACAGGGCCCTCTATGGCTACACCTTC,TRBV2,TRBJ1-2,NA,NA
CASSDPPGQGASYEQYF,TGTGCCAGCAGCGATCCCCCAGGACAGGGGGCCTCGTACGAGCAGTACTTC,TRBV9,TRBJ2-7,TRBD1,once
CARSGGVADTQYF,TGTGCCAGAAGCGGGGGGGTCGCAGATACGCAGTATTTT,TRBV30,TRBJ2-3,TRBD2,once
CAWSVGGQPQHF,TGTGCCTGGAGCGTAGGGGGTCAGCCCCAGCATTTT,TRBV30,TRBJ1-5,NA,NA
CASSYSPGGYGYTF,TGTGCCAGCAGTTACTCACCAGGGGGCTATGGCTACACCTTC,TRBV6-5,TRBJ1-2,TRBD1,NA
CAWDGEGNTIYF,TGTGCCTGGGATGGAGAAGGAAACACCATATATTTT,TRBV30,TRBJ1-3,NA,NA
CASSYRSNEKLFF,TGTGCCAGCAGTTACAGGAGTAATGAAAAACTGTTTTTT,TRBV6-6,TRBJ1-4,NA,NA
CASSHGQILRNTQYF,TGTGCCAGCAGCCACGGACAGATTCTAAGGAATACGCAGTATTTT,TRBV6-5,TRBJ2-3,NA,NA
CASSSTGPNYGYTF,TGTGCCAGCTCATCGACAGGCCCTAACTATGGCTACACCTTC,TRBV18,TRBJ1-2,NA,NA
CASNTGATEQFF,TGTGCCAGTAACACAGGGGCGACTGAGCAGTTCTTC,TRBV19,TRBJ2-1,TRBD1,NA
CSASYNPGTYGYTF,TGCAGTGCTAGTTACAACCCAGGGACTTATGGCTACACCTTC,TRBV20-1,TRBJ1-2,NA,NA
CASSPGHSTRDTQYF,TGTGCCAGCAGCCCGGGACATTCCACCAGGGATACGCAGTATTTT,TRBV3-1/TRBV3-2,TRBJ2-3,NA,NA
CASSDSLARWTGDHEKLFF,TGTGCCAGCAGTGACTCTTTGGCCCGATGGACAGGGGATCATGAAAAACTGTTTTTT,TRBV2,TRBJ1-4,TRBD1,NA
CATQGSRNQPQHF,TGTGCCACACAGGGTTCGAGAAATCAGCCCCAGCATTTT,TRBV12-3/TRBV12-4,TRBJ1-5,NA,once
CSAPVLREAFF,TGCAGTGCTCCTGTACTCCGGGAAGCTTTCTTT,TRBV20-1,TRBJ1-1,NA,NA
CASSGPGQGVSYEQYF,TGTGCCAGCAGTGGACCGGGACAGGGGGTCTCCTACGAGCAGTACTTC,TRBV28,TRBJ2-7,TRBD1,NA